These T cell receptor beta chains were read from a single sample in a study of shared T cell receptors in the human thymus. The method was immunoSEQ multiplex PCR; TCRdb's version includes in-frame clones alone and lacks a portion of them. The sample has 540,000 or so clones; approximately 80% are singletons. This same sample was also part of a study on human thymus T cells.

Sequencing was performed on thymocytes. The receptors come from a boy younger than two with a congenital heart defect. Each CDR3 is given with its conserved first and last residue. A D gene is named only where the DNA matches it firmly. Rows may omit the clone size; those that give it use once, few, many or a size class.

J,V,D,size,CDR3,DNA
TRBJ2-5,TRBV5-1,TRBD2,.,CASSKHPTSGSFIETQYF,TGCGCCAGCAGCAAGCACCCGACTAGCGGGAGTTTCATAGAGACCCAGTACTTC
TRBJ2-5,TRBV30,TRBD2,.,CAWRASSGGLQETQYF,TGTGCCTGGAGGGCGTCTAGCGGGGGGTTACAAGAGACCCAGTACTTC
TRBJ1-5,TRBV28,.,.,CASRRAGGSNQPQHF,TGTGCCAGCAGGAGGGCCGGGGGTAGCAATCAGCCCCAGCATTTT
TRBJ2-3,TRBV28,.,.,CASSLVGGSLTDTQYF,TGTGCCAGCAGTTTGGTCGGAGGCAGTCTCACAGATACGCAGTATTTT
TRBJ2-1,TRBV2,TRBD2,once,CAGASGGRVSEQFF,TGCGCCGGGGCTAGCGGGGGCCGAGTCAGTGAGCAGTTCTTC
TRBJ2-7,TRBV7-9,.,.,CASSLGSGPAYEQYF,TGTGCCAGCAGCTTAGGATCGGGTCCTGCCTACGAGCAGTACTTC
TRBJ2-3,TRBV2,.,.,CASSSGSSTDTQYF,TGTGCCAGTTCCAGCGGGTCTAGCACAGATACGCAGTATTTT
TRBJ2-7,TRBV27,.,.,CASSPLPGEQYF,TGTGCCAGCAGTCCCTTACCGGGCGAGCAGTACTTC
TRBJ2-3,TRBV27,TRBD2,.,CASSSGRRLTSAASTDTQYF,TGTGCCAGCAGTTCGGGACGCCGCCTCACTAGCGCAGCTAGCACAGATACGCAGTATTTT
TRBJ2-2,TRBV5-4,TRBD1,.,CASSDDRGRGTGELFF,TGTGCCAGCAGCGATGACAGGGGGCGAGGCACCGGGGAGCTGTTTTTT
TRBJ2-5,TRBV4-1,TRBD2,.,CASSPHSWGLAGPQETQYF,TGCGCCAGCAGCCCCCACTCGTGGGGACTAGCGGGCCCACAAGAGACCCAGTACTTC
TRBJ2-7,TRBV13,TRBD1,.,CASSPHPATGAGEQYF,TGTGCCAGCAGCCCCCACCCTGCGACAGGGGCGGGTGAGCAGTACTTC
TRBJ2-1,TRBV10-1,TRBD2,.,CASRKETSGRDNEQFF,TGCGCCAGCAGGAAAGAGACTAGCGGGAGAGACAATGAGCAGTTCTTC
TRBJ1-2,TRBV7-8,.,.,CASSPRTAVPFYGYTF,TGTGCCAGCAGCCCGAGGACAGCCGTACCGTTCTATGGCTACACCTTC
TRBJ2-5,TRBV4-3,.,.,CASSQGWGFTGEGQETQYF,TGCGCCAGCAGCCAAGGATGGGGTTTTACGGGAGAGGGGCAAGAGACCCAGTACTTC
TRBJ2-1,TRBV15,TRBD2,.,CATSRGTSGIVSNNEQFF,TGTGCCACCAGCAGGGGGACTAGCGGTATTGTCTCCAACAATGAGCAGTTCTTC
TRBJ2-7,TRBV11-2,TRBD2,.,CASSPYSGAGSYEQYF,TGTGCCAGCAGCCCTTATAGCGGGGCCGGTTCCTACGAGCAGTACTTC
TRBJ2-7,TRBV2,.,.,CASRQAIGGEQYF,TGTGCCAGCCGACAAGCAATAGGTGGCGAGCAGTACTTC
TRBJ2-7,TRBV14,TRBD1,.,CASSQGDRVVEQYF,TGTGCCAGCAGCCAGGGAGACAGGGTCGTCGAGCAGTACTTC
TRBJ2-4,TRBV28,TRBD1,.,CASSFNMGQGLAKNIQYF,TGTGCCAGCAGCTTCAACATGGGACAGGGGCTAGCCAAAAACATTCAGTACTTC
TRBJ2-1,TRBV4-2,.,.,CASSQEVGGRAYDEQFF,TGTGCCAGCAGCCAAGAGGTAGGGGGGAGGGCCTACGATGAGCAGTTCTTC
TRBJ2-5,TRBV25-1,TRBD2,.,CASSELLGTSGTQETQYF,TGTGCCAGCAGTGAGTTACTCGGGACTAGCGGAACACAAGAGACCCAGTACTTC
TRBJ2-1,TRBV13,.,once,CASSFGAEQFF,TGTGCCAGCAGCTTTGGGGCTGAGCAGTTCTTC
TRBJ2-3,TRBV5-1,.,.,CASSFSSPKKKNTDTQYF,TGCGCCAGCAGCTTCTCTAGTCCCAAAAAGAAAAACACAGATACGCAGTATTTT
TRBJ2-1,TRBV7-9,TRBD2,.,CASSFAPLGLADNEQFF,TGTGCCAGCAGCTTCGCCCCACTAGGACTAGCGGACAATGAGCAGTTCTTC
TRBJ2-7,TRBV5-4,TRBD2,.,CASSAPLAGGLEQYF,TGTGCCAGCAGCGCCCCTTTAGCGGGAGGTCTCGAGCAGTACTTC
TRBJ1-4,TRBV28,.,.,CASTSRPNEKLFF,TGTGCCAGCACATCCAGGCCGAATGAAAAACTGTTTTTT
TRBJ1-1,TRBV5-1,TRBD1,.,CASSRPGQGMGTEAFF,TGCGCCAGCAGCCGACCGGGACAGGGAATGGGCACTGAAGCTTTCTTT
TRBJ2-7,TRBV10-3,TRBD2,.,CAISRMGREGLHEQYF,TGTGCCATCAGCCGCATGGGGCGGGAGGGCCTCCACGAGCAGTACTTC
TRBJ1-5,TRBV27,TRBD1,few,CASTKTGTDPNQPQHF,TGTGCCAGCACCAAAACCGGGACAGACCCCAATCAGCCCCAGCATTTT
TRBJ2-7,TRBV28,.,.,CASSLRTGAFYEQYF,TGTGCCAGCAGTTTAAGGACGGGAGCTTTCTACGAGCAGTACTTC
TRBJ2-7,TRBV23-1,.,.,CASRRSPGRGAYEQYF,TGCGCCAGCAGGAGATCCCCGGGGAGGGGGGCCTACGAGCAGTACTTC
TRBJ2-7,TRBV7-6,TRBD2,.,CASSLGPSGRTSPYEQYF,TGTGCCAGCAGCTTAGGTCCTAGCGGGAGAACTAGTCCCTACGAGCAGTACTTC
TRBJ1-2,TRBV14,.,once,CASSQPAERILDGYTF,TGTGCCAGCAGCCAACCGGCCGAGCGGATTCTAGATGGCTACACCTTC
TRBJ2-7,TRBV11-2,.,.,CASSLPAVGPIRNYEQYF,TGTGCCAGCAGCTTACCAGCGGTCGGCCCGATAAGGAACTACGAGCAGTACTTC
TRBJ1-3,TRBV12-5,.,.,CASGLGPRSGSSGNTIYF,TGTGCTAGTGGTTTGGGCCCCAGGTCGGGGAGCTCTGGAAACACCATATATTTT
TRBJ2-7,TRBV7-2,TRBD1,.,CASSFEGQGTYEQYF,TGTGCCAGCAGCTTCGAGGGACAGGGGACCTACGAGCAGTACTTC
TRBJ2-1,TRBV6-6,.,.,CATDISGGNEQFF,TGTGCCACCGACATTTCCGGGGGCAATGAGCAGTTCTTC
TRBJ1-2,TRBV15,TRBD1,.,CATSSGQGRGYTF,TGTGCCACCAGCAGCGGACAGGGACGGGGCTACACCTTC
TRBJ2-3,TRBV5-6,.,.,CASSPLRARNTDTQYF,TGTGCCAGCAGCCCCCTCAGGGCACGCAACACAGATACGCAGTATTTT
TRBJ1-2,TRBV4-1,TRBD1,.,CASSQLALGQGYGYTF,TGCGCCAGCAGCCAATTAGCCCTGGGACAGGGCTATGGCTACACCTTC
TRBJ2-1,TRBV2,TRBD1,.,CASNPQGYNEQFF,TGTGCCAGCAATCCACAGGGGTACAATGAGCAGTTCTTC
TRBJ1-5,TRBV19,TRBD1,.,CASSIVEARGSNQPQHF,TGTGCCAGTAGTATAGTAGAGGCCAGGGGGTCCAATCAGCCCCAGCATTTT
TRBJ2-1,TRBV11-3,TRBD2,.,CASSLNSGRINEQFF,TGTGCCAGCAGCTTAAACAGCGGGAGGATAAATGAGCAGTTCTTC
TRBJ2-3,TRBV6-5,TRBD2,.,CASSYGRDTDTQYF,TGTGCCAGCAGTTACGGGAGGGACACAGATACGCAGTATTTT